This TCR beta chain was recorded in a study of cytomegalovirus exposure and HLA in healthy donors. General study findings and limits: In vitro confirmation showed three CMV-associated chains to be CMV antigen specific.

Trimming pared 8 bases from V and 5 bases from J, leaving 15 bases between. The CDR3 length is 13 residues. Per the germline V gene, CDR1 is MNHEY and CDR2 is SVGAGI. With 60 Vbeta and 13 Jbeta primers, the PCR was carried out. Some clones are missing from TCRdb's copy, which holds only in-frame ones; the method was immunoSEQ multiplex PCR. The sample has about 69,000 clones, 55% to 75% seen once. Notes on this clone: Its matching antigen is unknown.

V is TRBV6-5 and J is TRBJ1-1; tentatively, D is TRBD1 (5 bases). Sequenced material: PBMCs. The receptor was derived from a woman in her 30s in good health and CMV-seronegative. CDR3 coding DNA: TGTGCCAGCCGGTCGGACATGGGGACTGAAGCTTTCTTT. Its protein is CASRSDMGTEAFF.